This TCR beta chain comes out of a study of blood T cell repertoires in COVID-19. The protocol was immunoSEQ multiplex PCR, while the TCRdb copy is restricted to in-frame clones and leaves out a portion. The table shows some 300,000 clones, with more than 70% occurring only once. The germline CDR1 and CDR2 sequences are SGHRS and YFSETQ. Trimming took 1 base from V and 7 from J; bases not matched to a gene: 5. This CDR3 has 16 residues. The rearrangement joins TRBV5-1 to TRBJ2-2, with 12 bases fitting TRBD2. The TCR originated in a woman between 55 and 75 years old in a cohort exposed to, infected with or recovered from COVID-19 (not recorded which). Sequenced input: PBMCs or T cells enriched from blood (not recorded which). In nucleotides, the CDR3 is TGCGCCAGCAGCTTGACTAGCGGGAGGAATTTCGGGGAGCTGTTTTTT. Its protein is CASSLTSGRNFGELFF. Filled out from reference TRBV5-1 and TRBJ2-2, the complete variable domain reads KAGVTQTPRYLIKTRGQQVTLSCSPISGHRSVSWYQQTPGQGLQFLFEYFSETQRNKGNFPGRFSGRQFSNSRSEMNVSTLELGDSALYLCASSLTSGRNFGELFFGEGSRLTVL.